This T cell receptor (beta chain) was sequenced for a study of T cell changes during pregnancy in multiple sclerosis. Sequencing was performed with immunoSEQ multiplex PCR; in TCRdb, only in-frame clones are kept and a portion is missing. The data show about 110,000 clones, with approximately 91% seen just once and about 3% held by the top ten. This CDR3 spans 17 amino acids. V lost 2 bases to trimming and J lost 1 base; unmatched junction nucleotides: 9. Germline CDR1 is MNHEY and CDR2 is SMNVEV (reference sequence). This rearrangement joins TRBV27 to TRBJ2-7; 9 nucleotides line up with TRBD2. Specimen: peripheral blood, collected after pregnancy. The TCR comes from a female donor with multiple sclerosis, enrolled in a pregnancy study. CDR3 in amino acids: CASSLAAGGQSSYEQYF. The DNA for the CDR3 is TGTGCCAGCAGTTTAGCGGCGGGGGGGCAGTCGTCCTACGAGCAGTACTTC.